This TCR beta chain derives from a study of cytomegalovirus exposure and HLA in healthy donors. Whole-study context: HLA-typed donors were the source of about 85 million unique TCRs, which an early data release held.

Remarks on this clone: What it binds is unknown.

Study-wide points: Whilst most TCR sequences proved rare, a subset of public TCRs occurred across many donors. What was likely a sequencing artifact was a cluster of highly shared sequence variants.

Both 60 Vbeta primers and 13 Jbeta primers went into the PCR. The authors' processing: In a later analysis, approximately 80 million unique TCR beta chains included roughly 11 million shared by two or more donors. Some clones are missing from TCRdb's copy, which holds only in-frame ones; the method was immunoSEQ multiplex PCR. V, J and clone size are taken as reported in that table, and D and trimming were inferred from the DNA itself. Here the sample spans 140,000 or so clones, about 82% being singletons. CDR3 size: 15 residues. V was pared by 5 bases and J by 2 bases, with 9 bases of the junction left unmatched. Germline V CDR1 and CDR2: SGHTA, FQGTGA.

The source material was PBMCs. This TCR came from a male donor in good health and CMV-seronegative. This rearrangement joins TRBV7-3 to TRBJ2-7; TRBD1 aligns across 7 bases. DNA of the CDR3: TGTGCCAGCAGCCAGGCCCGGGACAGCGCCTACGAGCAGTACTTC. Residues: CASSQARDSAYEQYF.